The sample holds one count of the clone carrying this TCR beta chain. Data came from immunoSEQ multiplex PCR; TCRdb stores just in-frame clones and leaves some out. The sample shows 76,000 or so clones, 89% of them seen only once. This sample is part of a study of control samples from healthy donors and cancer patients. Sequences were obtained from PBMCs. The sequence was collected from a woman in her forties or fifties with colorectal cancer.

This CDR3 is CASRRQRLTGELFF. The CDR3 nucleotides read TGTGCCAGTAGAAGGCAGAGGCTCACCGGGGAGCTGTTTTTT. The V gene is TRBV19, the J gene TRBJ2-2; D not resolved. The CDR3 covers 14 residues. Germline V gives CDR1 LNHDA, CDR2 SQIVND (reference sequence). Trimming took 6 bases from V and 4 from J, leaving 12 bases between them.